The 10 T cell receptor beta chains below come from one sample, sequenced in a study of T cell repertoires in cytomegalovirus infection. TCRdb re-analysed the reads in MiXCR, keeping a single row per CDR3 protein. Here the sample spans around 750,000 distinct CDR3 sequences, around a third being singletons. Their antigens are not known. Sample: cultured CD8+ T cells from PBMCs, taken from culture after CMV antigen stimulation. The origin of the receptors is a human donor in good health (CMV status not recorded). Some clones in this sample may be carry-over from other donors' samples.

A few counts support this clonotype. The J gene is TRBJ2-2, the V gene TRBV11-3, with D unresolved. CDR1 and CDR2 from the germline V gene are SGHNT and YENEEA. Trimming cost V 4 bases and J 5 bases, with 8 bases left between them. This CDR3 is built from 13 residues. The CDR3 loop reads CASSSPLTGELFF. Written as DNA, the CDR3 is TGTGCCAGCAGCTCCCCATTAACCGGGGAGCTGTTTTTT.

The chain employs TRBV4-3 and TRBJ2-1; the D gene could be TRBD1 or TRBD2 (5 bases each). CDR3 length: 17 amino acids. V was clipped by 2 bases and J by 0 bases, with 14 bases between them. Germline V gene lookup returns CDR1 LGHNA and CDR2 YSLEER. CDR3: CASSQSLWGSSYNEQFF. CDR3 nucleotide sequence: TGCGCCAGCAGCCAATCCCTTTGGGGGAGCTCCTACAATGAGCAGTTCTTC.

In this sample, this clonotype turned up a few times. CDR3 in amino acids: CATSAPGHHQETQYF. The DNA of the CDR3 is TGTGCCACCAGCGCTCCGGGACACCACCAAGAGACCCAGTACTTC. This chain links TRBV15 with TRBJ2-5; the D gene is possibly TRBD1 (6 bases). Trimming stripped 5 bases from V and 0 bases from J, with 13 bases between. The length of the CDR3 is 15 residues. Germline V gene data show CDR1 as LNHNV and CDR2 as YYDKDF (reference sequence).

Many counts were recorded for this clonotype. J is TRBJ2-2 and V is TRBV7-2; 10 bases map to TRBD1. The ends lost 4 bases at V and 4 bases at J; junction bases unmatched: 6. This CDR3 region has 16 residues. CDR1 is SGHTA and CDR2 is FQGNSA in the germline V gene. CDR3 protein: CASSSPRTGGTGELFF. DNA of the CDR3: TGTGCCAGCAGCTCCCCCCGGACAGGGGGCACCGGGGAGCTGTTTTTT.

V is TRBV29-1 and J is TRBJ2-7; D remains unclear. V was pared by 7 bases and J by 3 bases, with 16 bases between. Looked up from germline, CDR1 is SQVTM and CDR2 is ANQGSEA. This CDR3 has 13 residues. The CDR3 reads CSASTNPSYEQYF. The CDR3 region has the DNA TGCAGCGCTTCAACCAATCCTAGCTACGAGCAGTACTTC.

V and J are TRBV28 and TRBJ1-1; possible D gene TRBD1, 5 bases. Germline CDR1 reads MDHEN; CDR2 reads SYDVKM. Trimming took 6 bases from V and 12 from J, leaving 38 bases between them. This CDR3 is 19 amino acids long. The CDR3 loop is CASSFPSPYSIGTQVRTFF. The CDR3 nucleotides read TGTGCCAGCAGCTTCCCCTCCCCTTACAGTATCGGGACCCAAGTGAGGACTTTCTTT.

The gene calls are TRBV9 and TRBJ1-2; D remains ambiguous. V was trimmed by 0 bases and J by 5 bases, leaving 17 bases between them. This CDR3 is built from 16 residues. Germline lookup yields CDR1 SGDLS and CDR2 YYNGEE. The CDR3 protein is CASSVESRVPLYGYTF. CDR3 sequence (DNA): TGTGCCAGCAGCGTAGAGAGTAGAGTTCCCCTTTATGGCTACACCTTC.

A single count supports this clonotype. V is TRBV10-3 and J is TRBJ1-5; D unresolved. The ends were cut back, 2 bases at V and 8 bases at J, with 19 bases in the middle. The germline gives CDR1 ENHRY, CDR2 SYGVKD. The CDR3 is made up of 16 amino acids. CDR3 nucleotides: TGTGCCATCAGTGAGAACGGACGTCGTGGAAGAAAGCCCCAGCATTTT. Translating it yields CAISENGRRGRKPQHF.

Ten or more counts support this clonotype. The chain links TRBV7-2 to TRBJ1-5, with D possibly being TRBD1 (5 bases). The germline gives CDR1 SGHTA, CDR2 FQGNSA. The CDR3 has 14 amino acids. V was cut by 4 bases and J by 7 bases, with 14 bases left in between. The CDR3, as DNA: TGTGCCAGCAGCTCCGACGGGGGTTTCCAGCCCCAGCATTTT. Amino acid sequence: CASSSDGGFQPQHF.

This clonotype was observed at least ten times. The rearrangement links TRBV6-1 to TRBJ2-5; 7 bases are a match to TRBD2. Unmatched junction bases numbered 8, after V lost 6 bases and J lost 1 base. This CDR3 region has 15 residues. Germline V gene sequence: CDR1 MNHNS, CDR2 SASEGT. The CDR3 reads CASSHIAGFQETQYF. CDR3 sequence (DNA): TGTGCCAGCAGCCACATAGCGGGTTTCCAAGAGACCCAGTACTTC.